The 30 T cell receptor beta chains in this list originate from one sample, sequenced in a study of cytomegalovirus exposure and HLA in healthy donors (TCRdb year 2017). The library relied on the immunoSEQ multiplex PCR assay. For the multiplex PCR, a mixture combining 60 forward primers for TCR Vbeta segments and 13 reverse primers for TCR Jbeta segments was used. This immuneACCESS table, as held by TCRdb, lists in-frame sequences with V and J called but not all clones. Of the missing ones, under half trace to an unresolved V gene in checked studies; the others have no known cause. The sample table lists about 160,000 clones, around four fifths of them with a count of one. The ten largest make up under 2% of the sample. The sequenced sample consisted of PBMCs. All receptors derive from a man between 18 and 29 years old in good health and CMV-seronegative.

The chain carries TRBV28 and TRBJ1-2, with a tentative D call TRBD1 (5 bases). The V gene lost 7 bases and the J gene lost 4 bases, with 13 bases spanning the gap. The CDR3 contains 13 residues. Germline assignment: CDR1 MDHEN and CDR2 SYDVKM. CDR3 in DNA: TGTGCCAGCACCTGGGGGACTGGCTATGGCTACACCTTC. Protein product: CASTWGTGYGYTF.

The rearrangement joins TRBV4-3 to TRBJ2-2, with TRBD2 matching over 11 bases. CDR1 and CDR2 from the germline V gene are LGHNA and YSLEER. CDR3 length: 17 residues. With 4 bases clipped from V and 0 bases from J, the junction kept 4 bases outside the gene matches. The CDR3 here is CASSRLAGNPNTGELFF. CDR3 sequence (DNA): TGCGCCAGCAGCCGACTAGCGGGAAACCCGAACACCGGGGAGCTGTTTTTT.

CDR3 loop: CASSPTGQGAVYEQYF. The CDR3 region has the DNA TGTGCCAGCTCACCCACGGGACAGGGGGCCGTCTACGAGCAGTACTTC. The chain couples TRBV18 to TRBJ2-7, with 12 nucleotides matching TRBD1. CDR3 length equals 16 residues. The V gene's germline CDR1 is KGHSH and CDR2 LQKENI. V was clipped by 3 bases and J by 3 bases; unmatched bases: 6.

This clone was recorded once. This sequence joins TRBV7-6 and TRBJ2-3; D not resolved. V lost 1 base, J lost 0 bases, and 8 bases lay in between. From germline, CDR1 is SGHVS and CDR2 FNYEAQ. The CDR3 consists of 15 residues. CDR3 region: CASSLGGTSTDTQYF. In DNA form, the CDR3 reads TGTGCCAGCAGCTTAGGCGGCACTAGCACAGATACGCAGTATTTT.

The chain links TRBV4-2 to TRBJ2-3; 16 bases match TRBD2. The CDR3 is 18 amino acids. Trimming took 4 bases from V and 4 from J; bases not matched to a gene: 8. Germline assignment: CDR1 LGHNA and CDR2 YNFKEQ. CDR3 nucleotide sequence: TGTGCCAGCAGCCTCACCGGGACTAGCGGGGGGGCGTCAGATACGCAGTATTTT. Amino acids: CASSLTGTSGGASDTQYF.

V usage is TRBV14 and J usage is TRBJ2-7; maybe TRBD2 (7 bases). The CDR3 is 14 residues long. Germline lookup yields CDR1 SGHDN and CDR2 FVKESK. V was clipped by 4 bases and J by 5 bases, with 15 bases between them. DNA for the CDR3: TGTGCCAGCAGCCGGGGTTGGGGGGGCAACGAGCAGTACTTC. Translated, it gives CASSRGWGGNEQYF.

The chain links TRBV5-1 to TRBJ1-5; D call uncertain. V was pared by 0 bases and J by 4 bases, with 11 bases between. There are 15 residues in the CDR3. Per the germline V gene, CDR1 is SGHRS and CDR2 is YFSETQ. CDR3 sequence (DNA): TGCGCCAGCAGCTTGGTTCGGCAGGTGAATCAGCCCCAGCATTTT. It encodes CASSLVRQVNQPQHF.

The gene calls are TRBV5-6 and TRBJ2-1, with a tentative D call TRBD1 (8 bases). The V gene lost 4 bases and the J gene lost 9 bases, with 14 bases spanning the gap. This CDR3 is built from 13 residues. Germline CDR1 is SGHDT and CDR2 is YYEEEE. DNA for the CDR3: TGTGCCAGCAGCCCGGACAGGGAGGGTGAGCAGTTCTTC. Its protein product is CASSPDREGEQFF.

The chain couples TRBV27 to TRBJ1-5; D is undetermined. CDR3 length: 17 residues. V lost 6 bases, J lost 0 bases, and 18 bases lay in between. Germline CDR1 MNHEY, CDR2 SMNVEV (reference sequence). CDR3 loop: CASSSYGQIHSNQPQHF. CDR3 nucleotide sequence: TGTGCCAGCAGCTCCTATGGGCAGATCCATAGCAATCAGCCCCAGCATTTT.

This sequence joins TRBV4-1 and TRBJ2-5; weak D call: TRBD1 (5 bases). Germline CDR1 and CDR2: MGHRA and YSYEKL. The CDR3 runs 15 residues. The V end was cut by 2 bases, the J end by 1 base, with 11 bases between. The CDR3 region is CASSQRQGTQETQYF. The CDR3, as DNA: TGCGCCAGCAGCCAACGCCAGGGTACCCAAGAGACCCAGTACTTC.

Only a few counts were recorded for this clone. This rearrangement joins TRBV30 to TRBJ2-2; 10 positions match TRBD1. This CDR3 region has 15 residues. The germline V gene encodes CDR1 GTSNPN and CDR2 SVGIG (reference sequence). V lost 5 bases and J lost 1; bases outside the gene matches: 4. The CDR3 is CAWLRDRGNTGELFF. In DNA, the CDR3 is TGTGCCTGGCTGAGGGACAGGGGGAACACCGGGGAGCTGTTTTTT.

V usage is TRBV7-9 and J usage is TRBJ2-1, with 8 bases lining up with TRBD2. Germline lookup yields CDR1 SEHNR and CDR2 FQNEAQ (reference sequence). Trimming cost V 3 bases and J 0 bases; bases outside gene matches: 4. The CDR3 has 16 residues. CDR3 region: CASSLGSGSSYNEQFF. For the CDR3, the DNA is TGTGCCAGCAGCTTGGGAAGCGGGAGCTCCTACAATGAGCAGTTCTTC.

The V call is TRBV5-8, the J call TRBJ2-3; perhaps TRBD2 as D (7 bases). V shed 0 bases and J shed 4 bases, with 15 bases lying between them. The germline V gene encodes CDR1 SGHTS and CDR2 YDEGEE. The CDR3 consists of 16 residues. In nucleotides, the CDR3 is TGTGCCAGCAGCTTGGAGCTTGGGGGGGGGCCAGATACGCAGTATTTT. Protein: CASSLELGGGPDTQYF. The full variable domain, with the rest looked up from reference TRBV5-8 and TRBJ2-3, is EAGVTQSPTHLIKTRGQQATLRCSPISGHTSVYWYQQALGLGLQFLLWYDEGEERNRGNFPPRFSGRQFPNYSSELNVNALELEDSALYLCASSLELGGGPDTQYFGPGTRLTVL.

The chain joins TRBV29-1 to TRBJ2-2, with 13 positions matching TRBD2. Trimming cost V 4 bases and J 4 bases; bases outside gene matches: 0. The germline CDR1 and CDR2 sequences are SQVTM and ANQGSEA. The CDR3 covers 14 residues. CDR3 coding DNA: TGCAGCGTTGGGACTAGCGGGGGCACCGGGGAGCTGTTTTTT. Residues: CSVGTSGGTGELFF.

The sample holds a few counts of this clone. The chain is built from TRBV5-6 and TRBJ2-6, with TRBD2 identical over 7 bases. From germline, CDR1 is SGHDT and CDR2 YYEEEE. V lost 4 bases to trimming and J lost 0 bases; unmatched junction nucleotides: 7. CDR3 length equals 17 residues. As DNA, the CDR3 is TGTGCCAGCAGCGGGGGGGGAGGGCTCTCTGGGGCCAACGTCCTGACTTTC. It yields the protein CASSGGGGLSGANVLTF.

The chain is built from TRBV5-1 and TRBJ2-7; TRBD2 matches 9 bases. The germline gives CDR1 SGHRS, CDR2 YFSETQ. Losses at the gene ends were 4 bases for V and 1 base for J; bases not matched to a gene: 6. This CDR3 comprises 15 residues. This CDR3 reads CASSLVSGSSYEQYF. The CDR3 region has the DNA TGCGCCAGCAGCCTCGTTAGCGGGAGTTCCTACGAGCAGTACTTC.

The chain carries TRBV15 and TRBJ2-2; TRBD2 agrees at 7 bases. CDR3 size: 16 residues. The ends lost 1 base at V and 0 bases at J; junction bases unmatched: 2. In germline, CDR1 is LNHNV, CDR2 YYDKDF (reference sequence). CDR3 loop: CATSRGSGTNTGELFF. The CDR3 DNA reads TGTGCCACCAGCAGAGGGAGCGGGACGAACACCGGGGAGCTGTTTTTT.

CDR3 amino acids: CASSVTWTSGYNEQFF. The CDR3 DNA reads TGTGCCAGCAGCGTAACCTGGACTAGCGGTTACAATGAGCAGTTCTTC. J is TRBJ2-1 and V is TRBV9; 10 bases fit TRBD2. There are 16 residues in the CDR3. V was clipped by 1 base and J by 4 bases; unmatched bases: 5. Germline loops: CDR1 SGDLS, CDR2 YYNGEE.

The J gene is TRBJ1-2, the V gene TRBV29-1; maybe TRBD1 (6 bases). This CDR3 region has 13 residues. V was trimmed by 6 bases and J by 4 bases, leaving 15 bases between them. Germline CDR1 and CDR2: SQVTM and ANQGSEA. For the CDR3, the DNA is TGCAGCGTGGATTTGACAGGCTCCTATGGCTACACCTTC. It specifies CSVDLTGSYGYTF.

The DNA of the CDR3 is TGCGCCAGCACTCGACTAGCGGGGGGGGATACGCAGTATTTT. Its translation: CASTRLAGGDTQYF. This chain links TRBV5-1 with TRBJ2-3; 14 bases agree with TRBD2. The trim removed 6 bases at V and 6 bases at J, leaving 3 bases unmatched. Germline CDR1 and CDR2: SGHRS and YFSETQ. CDR3 length: 14 amino acids.

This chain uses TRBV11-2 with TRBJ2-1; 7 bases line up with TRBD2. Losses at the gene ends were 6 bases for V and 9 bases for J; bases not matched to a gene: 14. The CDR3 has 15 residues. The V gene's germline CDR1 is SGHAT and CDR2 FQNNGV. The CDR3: CASSSLGGSIGEQFF. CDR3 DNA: TGTGCCAGCAGTAGTCTTGGCGGGAGTATAGGTGAGCAGTTCTTC. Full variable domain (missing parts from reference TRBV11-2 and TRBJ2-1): EAGVAQSPRYKIIEKRQSVAFWCNPISGHATLYWYQQILGQGPKLLIQFQNNGVVDDSQLPKDRFSAERLKGVDSTLKIQPAKLEDSAVYLCASSSLGGSIGEQFFGPGTRLTVL.

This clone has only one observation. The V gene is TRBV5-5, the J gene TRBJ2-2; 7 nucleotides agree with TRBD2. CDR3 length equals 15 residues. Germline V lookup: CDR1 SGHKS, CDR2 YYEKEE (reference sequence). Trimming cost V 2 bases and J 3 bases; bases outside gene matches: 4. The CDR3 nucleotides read TGTGCCAGCAGCTTTTCGGGGGGTTACACCGGGGAGCTGTTTTTT. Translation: CASSFSGGYTGELFF.

CDR3 in amino acids: CASSLSEKPTEAFF. CDR3 bases: TGTGCCAGCAGTTTATCAGAGAAACCCACTGAAGCTTTCTTT. This sequence joins TRBV27 and TRBJ1-1, with D unresolved. Per the germline V gene, CDR1 is MNHEY and CDR2 is SMNVEV (reference sequence). The CDR3 loop spans 14 amino acids. V dropped 0 bases and J dropped 4 bases, with 9 bases sitting between them.

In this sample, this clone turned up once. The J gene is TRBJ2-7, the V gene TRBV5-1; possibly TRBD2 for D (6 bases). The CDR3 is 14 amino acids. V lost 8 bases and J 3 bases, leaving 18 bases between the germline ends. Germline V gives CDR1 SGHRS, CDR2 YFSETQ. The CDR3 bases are TGCGCCAGTAGCGGTCGGACACCGTTCTACGAGCAGTACTTC. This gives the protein CASSGRTPFYEQYF.

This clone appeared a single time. CDR3 DNA: TGTGCCAGCAGTGAATTAGCGGGGGACCCCCCCTCCTACGAGCAGTACTTC. Residues: CASSELAGDPPSYEQYF. The chain employs TRBV28 and TRBJ2-7, with 9 bases matching TRBD2. Losses at the gene ends were 5 bases for V and 0 bases for J; bases not matched to a gene: 11. CDR1 is MDHEN, CDR2 SYDVKM, per germline. This CDR3 has 17 amino acids.

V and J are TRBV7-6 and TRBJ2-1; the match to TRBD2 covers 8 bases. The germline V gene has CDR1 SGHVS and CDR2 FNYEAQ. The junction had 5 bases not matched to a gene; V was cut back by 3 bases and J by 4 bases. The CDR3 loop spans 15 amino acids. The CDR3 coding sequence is TGTGCCAGCAGCTTTATGAGCGGGGGTTACAATGAGCAGTTCTTC. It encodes CASSFMSGGYNEQFF.

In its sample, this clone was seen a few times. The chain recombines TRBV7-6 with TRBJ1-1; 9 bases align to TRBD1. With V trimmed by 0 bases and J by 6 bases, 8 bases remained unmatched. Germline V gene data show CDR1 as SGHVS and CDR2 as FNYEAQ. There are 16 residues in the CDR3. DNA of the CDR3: TGTGCCAGCAGCTTAGCGCCCTCGGGACAGGGCGCTGAAGCTTTCTTT. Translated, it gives CASSLAPSGQGAEAFF. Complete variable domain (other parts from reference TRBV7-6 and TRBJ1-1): GAGVSQSPRYKVTKRGQDVALRCDPISGHVSLYWYRQALGQGPEFLTYFNYEAQQDKSGLPNDRFSAERPEGSISTLTIQRTEQRDSAMYRCASSLAPSGQGAEAFFGQGTRLTVV.

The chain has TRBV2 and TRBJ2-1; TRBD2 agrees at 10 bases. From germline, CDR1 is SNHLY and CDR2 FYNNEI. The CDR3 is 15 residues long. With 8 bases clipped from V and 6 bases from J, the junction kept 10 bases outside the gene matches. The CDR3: CASRPRTSGPNEQFF. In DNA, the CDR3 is TGTGCCAGCCGGCCGCGGACTAGCGGTCCCAATGAGCAGTTCTTC. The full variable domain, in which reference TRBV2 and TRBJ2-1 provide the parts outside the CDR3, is EPEVTQTPSHQVTQMGQEVILRCVPISNHLYFYWYRQILGQKVEFLVSFYNNEISEKSEIFDDQFSVERPDGSNFTLKIRSTKLEDSAMYFCASRPRTSGPNEQFFGPGTRLTVL.

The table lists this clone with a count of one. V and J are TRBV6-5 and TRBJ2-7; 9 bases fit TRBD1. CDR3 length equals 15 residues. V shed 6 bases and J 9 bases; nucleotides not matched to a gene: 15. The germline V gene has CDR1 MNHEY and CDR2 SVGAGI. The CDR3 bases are TGTGCCAGCAGGATCCATCGGACAGGGGCCTGGGCGCAGTACTTC. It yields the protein CASRIHRTGAWAQYF.

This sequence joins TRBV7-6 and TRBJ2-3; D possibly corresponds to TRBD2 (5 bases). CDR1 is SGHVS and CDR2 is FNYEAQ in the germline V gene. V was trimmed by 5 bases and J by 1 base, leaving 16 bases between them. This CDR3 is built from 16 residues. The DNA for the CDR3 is TGTGCCAGCAGCCCCCGGATCGGAGGAGGCACAGATACGCAGTATTTT. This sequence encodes CASSPRIGGGTDTQYF. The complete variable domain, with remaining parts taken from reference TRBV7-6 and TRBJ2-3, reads GAGVSQSPRYKVTKRGQDVALRCDPISGHVSLYWYRQALGQGPEFLTYFNYEAQQDKSGLPNDRFSAERPEGSISTLTIQRTEQRDSAMYRCASSPRIGGGTDTQYFGPGTRLTVL.